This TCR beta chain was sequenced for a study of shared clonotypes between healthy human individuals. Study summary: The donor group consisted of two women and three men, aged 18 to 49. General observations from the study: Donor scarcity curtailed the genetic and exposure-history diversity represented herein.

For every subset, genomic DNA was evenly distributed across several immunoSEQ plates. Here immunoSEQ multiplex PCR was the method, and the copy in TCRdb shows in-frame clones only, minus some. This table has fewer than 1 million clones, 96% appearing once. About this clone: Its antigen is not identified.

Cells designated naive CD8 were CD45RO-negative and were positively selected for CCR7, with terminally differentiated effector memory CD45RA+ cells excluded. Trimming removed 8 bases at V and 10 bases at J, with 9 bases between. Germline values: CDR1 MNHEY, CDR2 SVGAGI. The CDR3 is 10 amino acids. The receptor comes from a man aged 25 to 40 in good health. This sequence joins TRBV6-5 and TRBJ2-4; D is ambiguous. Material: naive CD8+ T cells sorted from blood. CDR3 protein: CASRGDIQYF. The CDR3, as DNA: TGTGCCAGCCGTGGAGATATTCAGTACTTC.